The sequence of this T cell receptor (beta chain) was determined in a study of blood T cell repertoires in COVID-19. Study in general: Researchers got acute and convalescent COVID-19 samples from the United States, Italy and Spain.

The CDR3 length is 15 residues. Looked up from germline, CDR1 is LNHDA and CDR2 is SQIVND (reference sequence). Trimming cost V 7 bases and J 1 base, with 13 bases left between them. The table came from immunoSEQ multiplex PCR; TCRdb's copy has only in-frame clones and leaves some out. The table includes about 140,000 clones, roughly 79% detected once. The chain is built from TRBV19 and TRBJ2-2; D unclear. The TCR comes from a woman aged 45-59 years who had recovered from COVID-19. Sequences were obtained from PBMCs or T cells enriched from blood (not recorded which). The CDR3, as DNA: TGTGCCAGTAATGCGGCGGAGCTGAACACCGGGGAGCTGTTTTTT. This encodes CASNAAELNTGELFF. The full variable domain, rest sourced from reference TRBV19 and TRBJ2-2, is DGGITQSPKYLFRKEGQNVTLSCEQNLNHDAMYWYRQDPGQGLRLIYYSQIVNDFQKGDIAEGYSVSREKKESFPLTVTSAQKNPTAFYLCASNAAELNTGELFFGEGSRLTVL.